A single TCR beta chain is shown here with its context. Its antigen is still unknown. Trimming took 5 bases from V and 3 from J, leaving 14 bases between them. CDR3 size: 15 residues. Germline CDR1 and CDR2: MNHNY and SVGAGI (reference sequence). This record belongs to a study of T cell repertoires in cytomegalovirus infection. TCRdb called the reads again in MiXCR, with one record for every CDR3 protein. The table records some 920,000 distinct CDR3 sequences, approximately 31% of them present only once. The sequence came from a human donor in good health (CMV status not recorded). Some clones in this sample may be carry-over from other donors' samples. The chain links TRBV6-6 to TRBJ1-5, with D perhaps TRBD1 (6 bases). This specimen consisted of cultured CD8+ T cells from PBMCs, obtained from culture after CMV antigen stimulation. Here the CDR3 reads CASSGGAGVNQPQHF. CDR3 sequence (DNA): TGTGCCAGCAGTGGTGGGGCAGGGGTCAATCAGCCCCAGCATTTT.